The 20 T cell receptor beta chains given below trace back to one sample, sequenced in a study of shared clonotypes between healthy human individuals. Repertoires were generated with immunoSEQ multiplex PCR, while TCRdb's copy carries only in-frame clones and drops some. Of about 470,000 clones listed, 70% to 80% are singletons. The sequencing input was PBMCs. Receptors originate from a woman in her thirties or forties in good health. Some clones in this sample may be carry-over from other donors' samples.

This clone was counted once. This sequence joins TRBV27 and TRBJ2-2; D gene ambiguous. The germline V and J ends were trimmed by 1 base and 5 bases, with 11 bases remaining between them. CDR1 MNHEY and CDR2 SMNVEV come from the germline V gene (reference sequence). The CDR3 has 15 amino acids. The CDR3 sequence is CASSLFRVRTGELFF. The CDR3 region has the DNA TGTGCCAGCAGTTTATTTAGGGTTCGAACCGGGGAGCTGTTTTTT.

The rearrangement joins TRBV21-1 to TRBJ1-2. TRBV21-1 is shown as a pseudogene. The CDR3 spans 18 residues. The DNA of the CDR3 is TGTGCCAGCAGCAAAGCGCGAACAGGATCCTCGGGAGACTATGGCTACACCTTC. It translates to CASSKARTGSSGDYGYTF.

The chain carries TRBV4-3 and TRBJ1-6, with D possibly being TRBD1 (6 bases). V lost 4 bases and J 7 bases, leaving 11 bases between the germline ends. Germline CDR1 and CDR2: LGHNA and YSLEER. The CDR3 spans 14 residues. Here the CDR3 reads CASSLQGRNSPLHF. For the CDR3, the DNA is TGCGCCAGCAGCCTACAGGGTAGGAATTCACCCCTCCACTTT.

The chain has TRBV4-2 and TRBJ2-1, with a weak D call TRBD2 (5 bases). CDR3 length equals 16 residues. Germline V CDR1 and CDR2: LGHNA, YNFKEQ. V was shortened by 4 bases and J by 2 bases, with 15 bases between the two germline ends. Here the CDR3 DNA reads TGTGCCAGCAGCCCGAAGGAGGACGCAGCCTACAATGAGCAGTTCTTC. Residues: CASSPKEDAAYNEQFF.

A few counts support this clone. V gene TRBV19 combines with J gene TRBJ1-1, with D possibly matching TRBD1 (6 bases). Germline V gene sequence: CDR1 LNHDA, CDR2 SQIVND (reference sequence). CDR3 length equals 14 residues. V lost 6 bases to trimming and J lost 1 base, with 12 bases between them. The CDR3 spells CASSLDSPNTEAFF. DNA for the CDR3: TGTGCCAGTAGCCTGGACAGCCCGAACACTGAAGCTTTCTTT.

V is TRBV29-1 and J is TRBJ2-1, with TRBD2 matching 14 bases. The length of the CDR3 is 16 residues. V gave up 1 base and J gave up 5 bases; unmatched junction bases: 4. Germline values: CDR1 SQVTM, CDR2 ANQGSEA. The CDR3 is CSVEGLAGGRDNEQFF. The CDR3 nucleotides are TGCAGCGTTGAAGGACTAGCGGGAGGGAGGGACAATGAGCAGTTCTTC.

The chain has TRBV5-4 and TRBJ2-6; 13 bases fit TRBD2. Trimming took 4 bases from V and 0 from J; bases not matched to a gene: 7. Germline V gene sequence: CDR1 SGHNT, CDR2 YYREEE (reference sequence). This CDR3 contains 19 residues. The CDR3 reads CASSRGLAGPSSGANVLTF. The CDR3 DNA reads as TGTGCCAGCAGCAGGGGACTAGCGGGACCAAGCTCTGGGGCCAACGTCCTGACTTTC.

The CDR3 DNA reads TGCGCCAGCAGCCCGGCGGGGGGGTTCGGAGAGACCCAGTACTTC. Translation: CASSPAGGFGETQYF. This chain links TRBV5-1 with TRBJ2-5, with TRBD2 matching 9 bases. CDR3 length: 15 amino acids. The V gene's germline CDR1 is SGHRS and CDR2 YFSETQ. The V segment lost 4 bases and the J segment 4 bases; nucleotides outside the gene matches: 8.

The V call is TRBV4-1, the J call TRBJ2-3; D uncertain. CDR3 length: 14 amino acids. Deletions cut 0 bases from V and 1 base from J, with 5 bases between. Germline V CDR1 and CDR2: MGHRA, YSYEKL. This CDR3 is CASSQDGGTDTQYF. CDR3 nucleotides: TGCGCCAGCAGCCAAGATGGGGGCACAGATACGCAGTATTTT.

V usage is TRBV5-6 and J usage is TRBJ2-2; 10 bases are a match to TRBD2. The CDR3 runs 16 residues. Trimming took 5 bases from V and 6 from J; bases not matched to a gene: 10. Germline V gives CDR1 SGHDT, CDR2 YYEEEE. This CDR3 is CASSRHGAGGPGELFF. CDR3 bases: TGTGCCAGCAGTCGCCATGGAGCGGGAGGGCCCGGGGAGCTGTTTTTT.

The chain employs TRBV6-4 and TRBJ1-4, with a tentative D call TRBD1 (5 bases). V lost 6 bases to trimming and J lost 0 bases, with 11 bases between them. This CDR3 spans 15 amino acids. The germline gives CDR1 MRHNA, CDR2 SNTAGT. The CDR3 DNA follows: TGTGCCAGCAGACGGGACGGTGCAACTAATGAAAAACTGTTTTTT. Protein: CASRRDGATNEKLFF.

The rearrangement uses TRBV10-3 and TRBJ2-1; 14 bases fit TRBD2. The CDR3 covers 19 residues. V dropped 5 bases and J dropped 9; count of bases not matched to a gene: 18. The V gene's germline CDR1 is ENHRY and CDR2 SYGVKD. The CDR3 protein is CAISSGLAGVGDLLGEQFF. CDR3 nucleotides: TGTGCCATCAGTTCGGGACTAGCGGGAGTCGGGGATTTACTGGGTGAGCAGTTCTTC.

Concerning this clone: One end of the junction is discordant with germline, which a read error may explain. The V gene is TRBV18, the J gene TRBJ2-3; 13 bases are a match to TRBD2. This CDR3 region has 16 residues. Germline V gene sequence: CDR1 KGHSH, CDR2 LQKENI. CDR3 sequence reads: CASSPRTSGSIDTQYF. CDR3 in DNA: TGTGCCAGCTCACCCCGGACTAGCGGGAGCATAGATACGCAGTATTTT.

The chain couples TRBV4-1 to TRBJ1-5, with D uncertain. V was pared by 0 bases and J by 9 bases, with 9 bases between. The CDR3 contains 13 residues. The germline V gene has CDR1 MGHRA and CDR2 YSYEKL. In nucleotides, the CDR3 is TGCGCCAGCAGCCAAGAGGAAATGGGGCCCCAGCATTTT. It specifies CASSQEEMGPQHF.

The V gene is TRBV5-1, the J gene TRBJ2-2; D is tentatively TRBD1 or TRBD2 (6 bases each). Germline CDR1 SGHRS, CDR2 YFSETQ. CDR3 size: 15 residues. V was shortened by 0 bases and J by 5 bases, with 11 bases between the two germline ends. This CDR3 reads CASSLEGGQTGELFF. Written as DNA, the CDR3 is TGCGCCAGCAGCTTGGAGGGGGGCCAGACCGGGGAGCTGTTTTTT.

This clone appeared many times. This rearrangement joins TRBV27 to TRBJ1-3; 7 nucleotides agree with TRBD1. The CDR3 loop spans 15 amino acids. V gave up 0 bases and J gave up 3 bases; unmatched junction bases: 2. Looked up from germline, CDR1 is MNHEY and CDR2 is SMNVEV (reference sequence). CDR3 amino acids: CASSLSGGDGNTIYF. CDR3 coding DNA: TGTGCCAGCAGTTTATCAGGGGGCGATGGAAACACCATATATTTT.

V gene TRBV5-8 combines with J gene TRBJ1-5, with D unclear. V was pared by 0 bases and J by 8 bases, with 9 bases between. The CDR3 totals 13 residues. Germline CDR1 reads SGHTS; CDR2 reads YDEGEE. In DNA, the CDR3 is TGTGCCAGCAGCTTGGGGGGTTGGGAGCCCCAGCATTTT. It translates to CASSLGGWEPQHF.

The gene calls are TRBV18 and TRBJ2-1; 9 nucleotides line up with TRBD2. In germline, CDR1 is KGHSH, CDR2 LQKENI. Trimming took 3 bases from V and 9 from J; bases not matched to a gene: 15. CDR3 length equals 17 residues. CDR3 DNA sequence: TGTGCCAGCTCACCGCCCTCTCCTTATGCGGGAGGGAGTGAGCAGTTCTTC. It codes for CASSPPSPYAGGSEQFF.

This chain joins TRBV7-9 and TRBJ2-5; 13 bases map to TRBD2. The CDR3 consists of 16 residues. CDR1 is SEHNR, CDR2 FQNEAQ, per germline (reference sequence). J gave up 4 bases and V 5 bases, and 7 bases lay outside the gene matches. In DNA form, the CDR3 reads TGTGCCAGCAGCATCGGACTAGCGGGAGTCGGAGAGACCCAGTACTTC. This gives the protein CASSIGLAGVGETQYF.

The rearrangement links TRBV10-1 to TRBJ2-3; 8 bases map to TRBD1. This CDR3 comprises 15 residues. V trimming: 3 bases; J trimming: 5 bases; junction bases outside the gene matches: 7. Germline CDR1 reads WNHNN; CDR2 reads SYGVQD (reference sequence). CDR3 sequence: CASSEAGGRGDTQYF. The CDR3 DNA reads TGCGCCAGCAGTGAAGCAGGGGGCAGGGGAGATACGCAGTATTTT.